The next 31 T cell receptor beta chains were all read from a single sample in a study of blood T cell repertoires in COVID-19 (TCRdb year 2020). Receptor libraries were prepared by the immunoSEQ multiplex PCR assay. Here the immuneACCESS table is served through TCRdb, limited to in-frame sequences with V and J called. Missing clones are a known gap in these copies; in checked studies unresolved V genes cover under half, and the rest lacks a known reason. Here the sample has around 200,000 clones; approximately 81% occur a single time. The ten biggest clones cover 18% of the sample. The sequenced material came from PBMCs or T cells enriched from blood (not recorded which). Receptor source: a man aged 35 to 55 who had recovered from COVID-19.

This chain uses TRBV7-6 with TRBJ2-7, with D possibly being TRBD1 (6 bases). V lost 2 bases to trimming and J lost 0 bases, with 14 bases between them. Germline CDR1 SGHVS, CDR2 FNYEAQ. CDR3 size: 16 residues. The CDR3 nucleotides are TGTGCCAGCAGCTTAAGTACCGCAGGGGTCTCCTACGAGCAGTACTTC. Translation gives CASSLSTAGVSYEQYF.

The V gene is TRBV12-5, the J gene TRBJ1-5; D may be TRBD1 (5 bases). Trimming left V 1 base short and J 6 bases short, with 19 bases between. CDR1 and CDR2 from the germline V gene are LGHNT and FRNRAP. The length of the CDR3 is 17 residues. CDR3 bases: TGTGCTAGTGGTTTGGCGGGGACTGAACGGGCGGGTCAGCCCCAGCATTTT. Translated, it gives CASGLAGTERAGQPQHF.

The CDR3 is CATSRTRDRIAGEDTGELFF. CDR3 bases: TGTGCCACCAGCAGAACCCGGGACAGGATAGCGGGGGAGGACACCGGGGAGCTGTTTTTT. The V and J genes are TRBV15 and TRBJ2-2, with D possibly being TRBD2 (9 bases). CDR3 length equals 20 residues. Germline CDR1 LNHNV, CDR2 YYDKDF (reference sequence). V lost 2 bases and J 3 bases, leaving 25 bases between the germline ends.

This clone was detected only a few times. J is TRBJ1-1 and V is TRBV18, with unresolved D. Trimming removed 0 bases at V and 3 bases at J, with 11 bases between. The V gene's germline CDR1 is KGHSH and CDR2 LQKENI. CDR3 size: 15 residues. CDR3 DNA sequence: TGTGCCAGCTCACCACCTACTTCAACGGACACTGAAGCTTTCTTT. Translated, it gives CASSPPTSTDTEAFF.

The chain uses TRBV19 and TRBJ1-1; D is unresolved. CDR1 and CDR2 (germline): LNHDA, SQIVND (reference sequence). The V end was cut by 5 bases, the J end by 0 bases, with 13 bases between. CDR3 length: 15 amino acids. The CDR3 DNA reads TGTGCCAGTAGTGTAACTCAAAAACTGAACACTGAAGCTTTCTTT. Protein: CASSVTQKLNTEAFF. The full variable domain, its missing parts supplied by reference TRBV19 and TRBJ1-1, is DGGITQSPKYLFRKEGQNVTLSCEQNLNHDAMYWYRQDPGQGLRLIYYSQIVNDFQKGDIAEGYSVSREKKESFPLTVTSAQKNPTAFYLCASSVTQKLNTEAFFGQGTRLTVV.

The CDR3 protein is CASSPADRGHYEQYF. The CDR3, as DNA: TGTGCCAGCAGCCCAGCGGACAGGGGGCACTACGAGCAGTACTTC. This sequence joins TRBV7-8 and TRBJ2-7, with TRBD1 matching 11 bases. The V gene end was trimmed by 5 bases and the J gene end by 3 bases; junction bases not matched to a gene: 6. Germline V lookup: CDR1 SGHVS, CDR2 FQNEAQ. The length of the CDR3 is 15 residues.

The V call is TRBV4-3, the J call TRBJ1-4, with 7 bases identical to TRBD1. This CDR3 is built from 16 residues. The V segment lost 0 bases and the J segment 6 bases; nucleotides outside the gene matches: 7. Germline loops: CDR1 LGHNA, CDR2 YSLEER. This chain's CDR3 is CASSQDRRGQHEKLFF. The CDR3 DNA follows: TGCGCCAGCAGCCAAGATAGAAGGGGGCAACATGAAAAACTGTTTTTT.

This chain joins TRBV23-1 and TRBJ1-4, with TRBD1 identical over 7 bases. TRBV23-1 is reported as an ORF; its role is uncertain. The CDR3 covers 20 residues. Trimming took 0 bases from V and 0 from J; bases not matched to a gene: 13. CDR3 nucleotide sequence: TGCGCCAGCAGTCAATCTTTACCGGGACAGAAGATTGCAACTAATGAAAAACTGTTTTTT. It codes for CASSQSLPGQKIATNEKLFF.

The chain employs TRBV4-1 and TRBJ1-2; D might be TRBD1 (5 bases). V was clipped by 1 base and J by 8 bases, with 11 bases between them. Germline CDR1 MGHRA, CDR2 YSYEKL. The CDR3 length is 13 residues. The CDR3 sequence: CASSQAGVEGYTF. CDR3 in DNA: TGCGCCAGCAGCCAAGCGGGGGTGGAGGGCTACACCTTC.

V is TRBV19 and J is TRBJ1-2; D remains ambiguous. V dropped 1 base and J dropped 2 bases, with 14 bases sitting between them. This CDR3 has 16 residues. Per the germline V gene, CDR1 is LNHDA and CDR2 is SQIVND (reference sequence). CDR3 sequence reads: CASSIGQEKPNYGYTF. In DNA form, the CDR3 reads TGTGCCAGTAGTATAGGACAAGAAAAACCGAACTATGGCTACACCTTC.

The CDR3 protein is CASSRQGFEQFF. For the CDR3, the DNA is TGTGCCAGCAGCAGACAGGGGTTTGAGCAGTTCTTC. This chain links TRBV7-9 with TRBJ2-1; 8 positions match TRBD1. The CDR3 spans 12 residues. Germline-derived CDR1 and CDR2 are SEHNR and FQNEAQ (reference sequence). J lost 9 bases, V lost 5 bases, and 3 bases had no gene match.

The J gene is TRBJ2-5, the V gene TRBV5-1; TRBD1 matches 8 bases. The CDR3 sequence is 14 residues long. Trimming cost V 0 bases and J 5 bases; bases outside gene matches: 3. CDR1 SGHRS and CDR2 YFSETQ come from the germline V gene. Written as DNA, the CDR3 is TGCGCCAGCAGCTTGGGGACAGGGATTGAGACCCAGTACTTC. It is translated as CASSLGTGIETQYF.

This chain joins TRBV13 and TRBJ2-1, with TRBD2 as a possible D gene (5 bases). The V gene's germline CDR1 is PRHDT and CDR2 FYEKMQ (reference sequence). The CDR3 runs 15 residues. V was trimmed by 0 bases and J by 5 bases, leaving 11 bases between them. CDR3 in amino acids: CASSLGLSGNNEQFF. In DNA, the CDR3 is TGTGCCAGCAGCTTAGGACTTTCGGGAAACAATGAGCAGTTCTTC.

V gene TRBV15 combines with J gene TRBJ2-1; D perhaps matches TRBD2 (6 bases). CDR1 is LNHNV and CDR2 is YYDKDF in the germline V gene (reference sequence). This CDR3 is 16 amino acids long. V was cut by 0 bases and J by 6 bases, with 15 bases left in between. This chain's CDR3 is CATSRERLGAGNEQFF. For the CDR3, the DNA is TGTGCCACCAGCAGAGAACGACTAGGGGCGGGCAATGAGCAGTTCTTC.

This chain joins TRBV2 and TRBJ2-7; TRBD2 matches at 7 bases. The CDR3 sequence is 15 residues long. V lost 0 bases and J lost 6; bases outside the gene matches: 8. From germline, CDR1 is SNHLY and CDR2 FYNNEI. CDR3 protein: CASSEAWGREGEQYF. CDR3 in DNA: TGTGCCAGCAGTGAAGCTTGGGGGAGGGAGGGCGAGCAGTACTTC.

V gene TRBV15 combines with J gene TRBJ1-5; D gene unclear. Between the trimmed V and J ends, which lost 0 bases and 5 bases, there was a span of 5 bases. The CDR3 spans 13 residues. Germline V gene lookup returns CDR1 LNHNV and CDR2 YYDKDF (reference sequence). This chain's CDR3 is CATSREVDQPQHF. DNA for the CDR3: TGTGCCACCAGCAGAGAGGTAGATCAGCCCCAGCATTTT.

This clone was seen only once. The rearrangement joins TRBV5-6 to TRBJ2-3, with 12 bases fitting TRBD2. The length of the CDR3 is 17 residues. Germline trimming cut 4 bases from V and 6 bases from J; bases unmatched to any gene: 12. Germline V gene sequence: CDR1 SGHDT, CDR2 YYEEEE. The CDR3 protein is CASSPFRRTSGVDTQYF. For the CDR3, the DNA is TGTGCCAGCAGCCCATTCCGCAGGACTAGCGGGGTGGATACGCAGTATTTT.

The chain uses TRBV11-2 and TRBJ1-2; D gene unclear. The CDR3 is 15 amino acids. V was cut by 2 bases and J by 0 bases, with 10 bases left in between. The germline V gene encodes CDR1 SGHAT and CDR2 FQNNGV. CDR3 region: CASSLLAGPNYGYTF. The CDR3 DNA reads as TGTGCCAGCAGCTTATTGGCAGGCCCTAACTATGGCTACACCTTC.

CDR3 DNA: TGCGCCAGCAGCCAAGGAAGGACAGAGACCTACAATGAGCAGTTCTTC. As protein: CASSQGRTETYNEQFF. The J gene is TRBJ2-1, the V gene TRBV4-3; TRBD1 is a possible D gene (6 bases). CDR1 is LGHNA, CDR2 YSLEER, per germline. The CDR3 length is 16 residues. Trimming removed 1 base from V and 2 bases from J, with 12 bases in between.

The V and J genes are TRBV29-1 and TRBJ2-7; 9 nucleotides align to TRBD1. The length of the CDR3 is 14 residues. In germline, CDR1 is SQVTM, CDR2 ANQGSEA. J gave up 2 bases and V 4 bases, and 6 bases lay outside the gene matches. The CDR3 spells CSVAWTGDTYEQYF. Here the CDR3 DNA reads TGCAGCGTTGCTTGGACAGGGGATACCTACGAGCAGTACTTC.

The genes are TRBV12-5 and TRBJ2-5, with TRBD2 matching 9 bases. After removal of 6 bases from V and 1 base from J, the junction contained 9 bases not matched to a gene. The V gene's germline CDR1 is LGHNT and CDR2 FRNRAP. The CDR3 loop spans 16 amino acids. CDR3: CASGPRGLAIQETQYF. CDR3 coding DNA: TGTGCTAGTGGCCCGAGAGGACTAGCGATCCAAGAGACCCAGTACTTC.

This sequence joins TRBV3-1 (or the pseudogene TRBV3-2) and TRBJ2-7; 9 bases line up with TRBD1. Germline V gene data show CDR1 as LGHDT and CDR2 as YNNKEL (reference sequence). V lost 9 bases and J lost 3; bases outside the gene matches: 6. The CDR3 extends over 13 amino acids. CDR3 region: CARGTGRFYEQYF. The CDR3 DNA follows: TGTGCCAGGGGGACAGGGAGATTCTACGAGCAGTACTTC.

The V and J genes are TRBV7-9 and TRBJ2-7; TRBD1 agrees at 9 bases. The CDR3 has 17 residues. The J segment lost 0 bases and the V segment lost 1 base, leaving 7 bases of the junction unmatched. Germline V gives CDR1 SEHNR, CDR2 FQNEAQ (reference sequence). The CDR3 bases are TGTGCCAGCAGCTTAGACAGGGGGCAGGCGAGCTCCTACGAGCAGTACTTC. It yields the protein CASSLDRGQASSYEQYF.

J is TRBJ2-1 and V is TRBV2; tentative D call: TRBD2 (6 bases). The CDR3 extends over 15 amino acids. V lost 6 bases and J lost 0, with 12 bases in between. Germline V gene sequence: CDR1 SNHLY, CDR2 FYNNEI. The DNA of the CDR3 is TGTGCCAGCAGGCATGACGGGAGCTCCTACAATGAGCAGTTCTTC. It specifies CASRHDGSSYNEQFF.

The chain uses TRBV5-4 and TRBJ1-2, with D maybe TRBD1 (6 bases). Per the germline V gene, CDR1 is SGHNT and CDR2 is YYREEE (reference sequence). V was clipped by 4 bases and J by 8 bases, with 18 bases between them. The CDR3 runs to 14 residues. CDR3 nucleotide sequence: TGTGCCAGCAGCCGGACAGACCGACCAGGCGGCTACACCTTC. Its translation: CASSRTDRPGGYTF.

This clone has only one observation. This chain joins TRBV7-2 and TRBJ2-3; 8 bases match TRBD2. With 1 base clipped from V and 0 bases from J, the junction kept 3 bases outside the gene matches. The CDR3 runs to 16 residues. Germline CDR1 SGHTA, CDR2 FQGNSA. The chain's CDR3 is CASSLGASGSTDTQYF. DNA of the CDR3: TGTGCCAGCAGCTTAGGTGCTAGCGGGAGCACAGATACGCAGTATTTT.

The rearrangement joins TRBV7-9 to TRBJ2-2, with TRBD2 identical over 9 bases. The CDR3 extends over 19 amino acids. CDR1 SEHNR and CDR2 FQNEAQ come from the germline V gene (reference sequence). V dropped 1 base and J dropped 5; count of bases not matched to a gene: 14. The CDR3 protein is CASSLGTPRREGSTGELFF. In DNA form, the CDR3 reads TGTGCCAGCAGCTTAGGAACCCCCCGGCGGGAGGGTTCAACCGGGGAGCTGTTTTTT.

The chain couples TRBV7-2 to TRBJ2-1, with 11 bases that match TRBD2. The CDR3 length is 16 residues. The V gene's germline CDR1 is SGHTA and CDR2 FQGNSA. The V segment lost 5 bases and the J segment 3 bases; nucleotides outside the gene matches: 6. The CDR3 bases are TGTGCCAGCAGCGTTACCGGGACTAGCGGCTACAATGAGCAGTTCTTC. Amino acids: CASSVTGTSGYNEQFF. Full variable domain (remainder filled in from reference TRBV7-2 and TRBJ2-1): GAGVSQSPSNKVTEKGKDVELRCDPISGHTALYWYRQSLGQGLEFLIYFQGNSAPDKSGLPSDRFSAERTGGSVSTLTIQRTQQEDSAVYLCASSVTGTSGYNEQFFGPGTRLTVL.

The V call is TRBV7-9, the J call TRBJ2-7; D is unclear. The length of the CDR3 is 15 residues. Per germline, CDR1 SEHNR and CDR2 FQNEAQ (reference sequence). The V end was cut by 1 base, the J end by 2 bases, with 12 bases between. This chain's CDR3 is CASSLGSIVPYEQYF. Here the CDR3 DNA reads TGTGCCAGCAGCTTAGGCTCGATAGTCCCCTACGAGCAGTACTTC.

The chain recombines TRBV7-9 with TRBJ1-2; no clear D gene. Germline lookup yields CDR1 SEHNR and CDR2 FQNEAQ (reference sequence). The CDR3 has 14 residues. V was cut by 5 bases and J by 8 bases, with 18 bases left in between. The CDR3 protein is CASSPRILRGGYTF. DNA for the CDR3: TGTGCCAGCAGCCCCAGAATCCTCCGAGGGGGCTACACCTTC.

This clone was seen more than once but under ten times. This chain links TRBV10-3 with TRBJ2-3, with D possibly TRBD2 on 5 matching bases. The CDR3 runs 14 residues. The V end was cut by 9 bases, the J end by 2 bases, with 15 bases between. CDR1 is ENHRY, CDR2 SYGVKD, per germline. Written as DNA, the CDR3 is TGTGCCATTAGCGCGCGGGCTGACACAGATACGCAGTATTTT. It yields the protein CAISARADTDTQYF.